What follows is one TCR beta chain and its context. The germline gives CDR1 MNHEY, CDR2 SVGEGT. This CDR3 comprises 14 residues. Trimming at V came to 2 bases and at J to 8 bases, leaving 8 bases not matched to a gene. This sample's TCRbeta library carried unique molecular identifier barcodes. TCRdb reprocessed the PCR reads via MiXCR and lists one record per CDR3 protein. Counted here are 600,000 to 700,000 distinct CDR3 sequences, around 17% occurring once; the ten biggest clones make up around 0.96%. The data derive from a study of T-cell reconstitution after alpha-beta-depleted transplantation in children.

The material sequenced was PBMCs from the stem cell graft donor, taken from the stem cell graft. The rearrangement links TRBV6-2 or TRBV6-3 to TRBJ1-2, with 7 bases identical to TRBD1. The source of this sequence is a human donor who donated a stem cell graft to a child with acute myeloid leukemia. CDR3 sequence (DNA): TGTGCCAGCAGTTACCAGGGGGAGGTCGGGGGCTACACCTTC. It yields the protein CASSYQGEVGGYTF.